The 9 T cell receptor beta chains given below trace back to one sample, sequenced in a study of blood T cell repertoires in COVID-19. The protocol was immunoSEQ multiplex PCR, while the TCRdb copy is restricted to in-frame clones and leaves out a portion. The data hold fewer than 120,000 clones, with roughly four fifths observed a single time. Sequencing used peripheral blood. Receptor source: a woman in her sixties with acute or convalescent COVID-19.

The gene calls are TRBV7-2 and TRBJ2-3; D is ambiguous. The germline V gene has CDR1 SGHTA and CDR2 FQGNSA. Between the trimmed V and J ends, which lost 7 bases and 6 bases, there was a span of 17 bases. This CDR3 spans 14 amino acids. The CDR3 region is CASTHPGTPDTQYF. Written as DNA, the CDR3 is TGTGCCAGCACCCATCCTGGCACCCCCGATACGCAGTATTTT.

This chain joins TRBV6-5 and TRBJ1-1; TRBD1 agrees at 9 bases. The CDR3 spans 14 residues. Looked up from germline, CDR1 is MNHEY and CDR2 is SVGAGI. With 7 bases clipped from V and 8 bases from J, the junction kept 11 bases outside the gene matches. CDR3 nucleotides: TGTGCCAGCAAAGATAGGGACAGGGATGGAGAAGCTTTCTTT. This translates into CASKDRDRDGEAFF.

J is TRBJ1-5 and V is TRBV7-9; 12 bases fit TRBD1. The length of the CDR3 is 15 residues. Germline assignment: CDR1 SEHNR and CDR2 FQNEAQ (reference sequence). With V trimmed by 5 bases and J by 7 bases, 6 bases remained unmatched. In DNA form, the CDR3 reads TGTGCCAGCAGCCAGGGACAGGGGGCGATGCAGCCCCAGCATTTT. As protein: CASSQGQGAMQPQHF.

CDR3 sequence (DNA): TGTGCCAGCTCACCCTCGACAGGGAATCTGAATCAGCCCCAGCATTTT. It is translated as CASSPSTGNLNQPQHF. The rearrangement links TRBV18 to TRBJ1-5, with 7 positions matching TRBD1. Germline lookup yields CDR1 KGHSH and CDR2 LQKENI. J gave up 4 bases and V 3 bases, and 9 bases lay outside the gene matches. The CDR3 loop spans 16 amino acids.

The chain is built from TRBV7-2 and TRBJ2-5; 9 bases map to TRBD2. Trimming cost V 2 bases and J 4 bases; bases outside gene matches: 5. The CDR3 runs 15 residues. In germline, CDR1 is SGHTA, CDR2 FQGNSA. This CDR3 is CASSLNLAGLETQYF. DNA for the CDR3: TGTGCCAGCAGCTTAAATCTAGCGGGGTTAGAGACCCAGTACTTC.

This chain links TRBV5-1 with TRBJ1-2, with 9 bases matching TRBD1. CDR3 size: 14 residues. The V and J ends lost 1 base and 6 bases, in that order; junction bases with no gene match: 4. The germline V gene encodes CDR1 SGHRS and CDR2 YFSETQ. The CDR3 bases are TGCGCCAGCAGCTTGACAGGGGGCATTGATGGCTACACCTTC. Its translation: CASSLTGGIDGYTF.

This clone has a count of ten or more. The chain links TRBV27 to TRBJ1-1; D is undetermined. Germline V lookup: CDR1 MNHEY, CDR2 SMNVEV (reference sequence). V was clipped by 10 bases and J by 3 bases, with 15 bases between them. This CDR3 is 13 amino acids long. This CDR3 is CATASGYHTEAFF. In DNA form, the CDR3 reads TGTGCCACCGCCTCGGGATACCACACTGAAGCTTTCTTT.

The V and J genes are TRBV28 and TRBJ1-5, with TRBD1 matching 7 bases. V shed 4 bases and J 4 bases; nucleotides not matched to a gene: 4. This CDR3 has 14 residues. Per germline, CDR1 MDHEN and CDR2 SYDVKM. CDR3 DNA: TGTGCCAGCAGTTCGGCAGGGGGTAATCAGCCCCAGCATTTT. Translated: CASSSAGGNQPQHF.

CDR3 DNA sequence: TGTGCCAGCAGCTTAAACCCGGCCTACGAGCAGTACTTC. Translated, it gives CASSLNPAYEQYF. The chain recombines TRBV7-3 with TRBJ2-7; no clear D. Trimming shortened V by 1 base and J by 2 bases, and 6 bases separated the two germline ends. Germline V lookup: CDR1 SGHTA, CDR2 FQGTGA. This CDR3 contains 13 residues.